Below are 28 T cell receptor beta chains sequenced from a single sample in a study of T cell responses to AZD1222 COVID-19 vaccine. Using immunoSEQ multiplex PCR, the repertoire was profiled, and TCRdb retains in-frame clones only, with some absent. The profile shows 130,000 to 150,000 clones, approximately 89% of them singletons. Source: peripheral blood, taken 28 days after the second AZD1222 dose. The receptors shown here come from an adult who received the AZD1222 COVID-19 vaccine.

The chain links TRBV21-1 to TRBJ2-3; TRBD1, the table's D call, was not compared with the DNA. TRBV21-1 is a documented pseudogene. The CDR3 length is 16 residues. As DNA, the CDR3 is TGTGCCAGCAGCGGCCGGCGACAGGGCGGTACAGATACGCAGTATTTT. Translating it yields CASSGRRQGGTDTQYF.

This clone was counted once. V gene TRBV27 combines with J gene TRBJ1-5, with D unresolved. The V and J ends lost 4 bases and 5 bases respectively, with 15 bases between them. From germline, CDR1 is MNHEY and CDR2 SMNVEV (reference sequence). The length of the CDR3 is 15 residues. CDR3 residues: CASSSETRSDQPQHF. In nucleotides, the CDR3 is TGTGCCAGCAGTTCCGAAACCCGGTCCGATCAGCCCCAGCATTTT.

The rearrangement uses TRBV6-5 and TRBJ1-2, with TRBD1 identical over 7 bases. Germline CDR1 reads MNHEY; CDR2 reads SVGAGI. With V trimmed by 1 base and J by 3 bases, 5 bases remained unmatched. There are 15 residues in the CDR3. The CDR3 loop reads CASSYYDREDYGYTF. CDR3 nucleotides: TGTGCCAGCAGTTACTATGACAGGGAGGACTATGGCTACACCTTC.

The rearrangement joins TRBV7-3 to TRBJ1-1; D not certain. Trimming stripped 2 bases from V and 1 base from J, with 5 bases between. Germline values: CDR1 SGHTA, CDR2 FQGTGA. This CDR3 has 13 amino acids. The CDR3 DNA follows: TGTGCCAGCAGCTTAGTGGCGAACACTGAAGCTTTCTTT. The encoded protein is CASSLVANTEAFF.

As to this clone: One end of the junction fails to match germline, which may point to a read error. The V call is TRBV15, the J call TRBJ1-4; D not resolved. CDR1 LNHNV and CDR2 YYDKDF come from the germline V gene (reference sequence). This CDR3 has 13 residues. The CDR3: CATSRDLPDVLEF. The CDR3 bases are TGTGCCACCAGCAGAGATTTACCCGATGTTCTAGAATTT. The whole variable domain, filled in from reference TRBV15 and TRBJ1-4, reads DAMVIQNPRYQVTQFGKPVTLSCSQTLNHNVMYWYQQKSSQAPKLLFHYYDKDFNNEADTPDNFQSRRPNTSFCFLDIRSPGLGDTAMYLCATSRDLPDVLEFGSGTQLSVL.

The count of this clone is one. The genes are TRBV9 and TRBJ1-2, with a tentative D call TRBD1 (6 bases). Trimming removed 6 bases from V and 4 bases from J, with 19 bases in between. CDR1 is SGDLS and CDR2 is YYNGEE in the germline V gene. The CDR3 consists of 15 residues. CDR3 region: CASTKLGGATYGYTF. CDR3 nucleotide sequence: TGTGCCAGCACAAAGTTGGGGGGGGCAACCTATGGCTACACCTTC.

This chain uses TRBV27 with TRBJ1-2; TRBD1 is a possible D gene (6 bases). CDR3 length equals 17 residues. Deletions cut 5 bases from V and 1 base from J, with 20 bases between. The germline CDR1 and CDR2 sequences are MNHEY and SMNVEV (reference sequence). For the CDR3, the DNA is TGTGCCAGCAGTCCTTCGACCTGGGACACTTTTAACTATGGCTACACCTTC. It yields the protein CASSPSTWDTFNYGYTF.

The gene calls are TRBV15 and TRBJ2-5; 9 bases line up with TRBD2. The J segment lost 5 bases and the V segment lost 2 bases, leaving 6 bases of the junction unmatched. This CDR3 region has 15 residues. Germline-derived CDR1 and CDR2 are LNHNV and YYDKDF (reference sequence). The CDR3 here is CATSRWLAGQETQYF. The CDR3 DNA follows: TGTGCCACCAGCAGATGGCTAGCGGGACAGGAGACCCAGTACTTC.

This clone has a single count. The V and J genes are TRBV27 and TRBJ2-1; TRBD1 agrees at 9 bases. V was pared by 3 bases and J by 7 bases, with 4 bases of the junction left unmatched. CDR1 MNHEY and CDR2 SMNVEV come from the germline V gene (reference sequence). The CDR3 has 14 amino acids. CDR3 in DNA: TGTGCCAGCAGTTTTGGGACAGGGTTAAATGAGCAGTTCTTC. Translated, it gives CASSFGTGLNEQFF.

This clone appeared a single time. At one of its ends the junction is not consistent with the germline gene, which may arise from a read error. This chain joins TRBV11-2 and TRBJ2-2; 12 nucleotides agree with TRBD2. The CDR3 covers 18 residues. Germline assignment: CDR1 SGHAT and CDR2 FQNNGV. The CDR3 region is CASSPDRWTSGNSGELFF. The DNA of the CDR3 is TGTGCCAGCAGCCCAGATAGGTGGACTAGCGGGAACTCCGGGGAGCTGTTTTTT.

This chain joins TRBV27 and TRBJ1-2; D is possibly TRBD1 (5 bases). This CDR3 comprises 14 residues. Trimming cost V 6 bases and J 2 bases, with 13 bases left between them. CDR1 and CDR2 (germline): MNHEY, SMNVEV (reference sequence). CDR3 in amino acids: CASRSAGSNYGYTF. The DNA of the CDR3 is TGTGCCAGCAGATCCGCAGGGTCCAACTATGGCTACACCTTC.

CDR3 region: CASSRGDRVRNQPQHF. CDR3 in DNA: TGTGCCAGCAGTCGGGGGGACAGGGTTCGCAATCAGCCCCAGCATTTT. The J gene is TRBJ1-5, the V gene TRBV6-6; 9 nucleotides line up with TRBD1. Germline V CDR1 and CDR2: MNHNY, SVGAGI (reference sequence). CDR3 length equals 16 residues. With V trimmed by 5 bases and J by 2 bases, 7 bases remained unmatched.

This chain joins TRBV7-9 and TRBJ2-2, with D unclear. Germline loops: CDR1 SEHNR, CDR2 FQNEAQ (reference sequence). CDR3 size: 14 residues. Trimming took 0 bases from V and 6 from J, leaving 8 bases between them. The CDR3 here is CASSLARRAGELFF. CDR3 coding DNA: TGTGCCAGCAGCTTAGCGCGGCGAGCCGGGGAGCTGTTTTTT.

This clone came up once. The gene calls are TRBV24-1 and TRBJ2-2; D possibly matches TRBD1 or TRBD2 (5 bases each). CDR3 length equals 13 residues. Germline CDR1 KGHDR, CDR2 SFDVKD. Trimming left V 8 bases short and J 8 bases short, with 14 bases between. The CDR3 spells CATTGTPSGELFF. The CDR3 DNA is TGTGCCACCACCGGGACCCCTTCTGGGGAGCTGTTTTTT.

The rearrangement uses TRBV25-1 and TRBJ2-1, with 8 bases identical to TRBD1. Germline V gives CDR1 MGHDK, CDR2 SYGVNS. V was pared by 10 bases and J by 3 bases, with 11 bases of the junction left unmatched. The CDR3 runs to 15 residues. The CDR3 nucleotides read TGTGCCACCTGCCCCGGGACAGGTGACTACAATGAGCAGTTCTTC. It is translated as CATCPGTGDYNEQFF.

This rearrangement joins TRBV28 to TRBJ2-5, with a weak D call TRBD2 (6 bases). CDR3 length: 14 amino acids. CDR1 and CDR2 from the germline V gene are MDHEN and SYDVKM. Trimming stripped 6 bases from V and 7 bases from J, with 18 bases between. CDR3 sequence reads: CASSTSGPRGTQYF. CDR3 bases: TGTGCCAGCAGCACGAGCGGGCCCCGGGGGACCCAGTACTTC.

The V and J genes are TRBV19 and TRBJ1-1; no clear D. The CDR3 contains 15 residues. The V gene lost 5 bases and the J gene lost 1 base, with 14 bases spanning the gap. CDR1 is LNHDA and CDR2 is SQIVND in the germline V gene (reference sequence). CDR3 nucleotide sequence: TGTGCCAGTAGTCCCGACACCTGGGGGAACACTGAAGCTTTCTTT. Translated: CASSPDTWGNTEAFF. Looking up the rest from reference TRBV19 and TRBJ1-1 gives the full variable domain: DGGITQSPKYLFRKEGQNVTLSCEQNLNHDAMYWYRQDPGQGLRLIYYSQIVNDFQKGDIAEGYSVSREKKESFPLTVTSAQKNPTAFYLCASSPDTWGNTEAFFGQGTRLTVV.

The chain carries TRBV7-6 and TRBJ2-3, with 10 nucleotides matching TRBD2. Germline assignment: CDR1 SGHVS and CDR2 FNYEAQ. This CDR3 is built from 17 residues. V shed 6 bases and J 0 bases; nucleotides not matched to a gene: 9. CDR3 amino acids: CASSSVAGGRSTDTQYF. The CDR3 DNA follows: TGTGCCAGCAGTTCTGTAGCGGGAGGAAGAAGCACAGATACGCAGTATTTT.

The chain combines TRBV5-1 with TRBJ1-3, with no clear D. The CDR3 is 12 residues long. V was shortened by 2 bases and J by 4 bases, with 4 bases between the two germline ends. Germline lookup yields CDR1 SGHRS and CDR2 YFSETQ. This CDR3 is CASSFTGNTIYF. The DNA of the CDR3 is TGCGCCAGCAGCTTCACAGGAAACACCATATATTTT.

This chain joins TRBV6-5 and TRBJ1-4; the D gene is possibly TRBD1 (5 bases). Trimming left V 5 bases short and J 7 bases short, with 17 bases between. CDR1 is MNHEY and CDR2 is SVGAGI in the germline V gene. The CDR3 runs 15 residues. CDR3 protein: CASSTFRPGGEKLFF. DNA of the CDR3: TGTGCCAGCAGTACTTTCCGCCCTGGGGGTGAAAAACTGTTTTTT.

V usage is TRBV27 and J usage is TRBJ1-2; D perhaps matches TRBD1 (5 bases). The CDR3 runs to 15 residues. The V end was cut by 3 bases, the J end by 0 bases, with 11 bases between. Germline V CDR1 and CDR2: MNHEY, SMNVEV (reference sequence). Written as DNA, the CDR3 is TGTGCCAGCAGTTTTATCGACAGACCTAACTATGGCTACACCTTC. Its protein is CASSFIDRPNYGYTF.

This clone appeared once. V and J are TRBV4-3 and TRBJ2-7, with TRBD1 matching over 8 bases. Losses at the gene ends were 4 bases for V and 3 bases for J; bases not matched to a gene: 8. The CDR3 contains 15 residues. Germline loops: CDR1 LGHNA, CDR2 YSLEER. CDR3 bases: TGCGCCAGCAGCCCATCCGGGACAGGTGACTACGAGCAGTACTTC. Protein sequence: CASSPSGTGDYEQYF.

The gene calls are TRBV5-5 and TRBJ2-5, with D tentatively TRBD1 or TRBD2 (5 bases each). Germline V gene lookup returns CDR1 SGHKS and CDR2 YYEKEE (reference sequence). The CDR3 has 14 residues. The V end was cut by 3 bases, the J end by 1 base, with 10 bases between. The CDR3 nucleotides read TGTGCCAGCAGCTACCGGGACGGCCAAGAGACCCAGTACTTC. Encoded protein: CASSYRDGQETQYF. Complete variable domain (other parts from reference TRBV5-5 and TRBJ2-5): DAGVTQSPTHLIKTRGQQVTLRCSPISGHKSVSWYQQVLGQGPQFIFQYYEKEERGRGNFPDRFSARQFPNYSSELNVNALLLGDSALYLCASSYRDGQETQYFGPGTRLLVL.

Here the CDR3 reads CASSSREFGNTIYF. CDR3 DNA: TGTGCCAGCAGCTCTAGGGAGTTTGGAAACACCATATATTTT. The chain employs TRBV7-2 and TRBJ1-3; D unresolved. The V and J ends lost 4 bases and 3 bases respectively, with 10 bases between them. Germline assignment: CDR1 SGHTA and CDR2 FQGNSA. The CDR3 runs 14 residues.

The genes are TRBV7-6 and TRBJ2-3; D possibly corresponds to TRBD1 (6 bases). The germline V gene has CDR1 SGHVS and CDR2 FNYEAQ. This CDR3 is built from 15 residues. Trimming stripped 1 base from V and 3 bases from J, with 11 bases between. CDR3 coding DNA: TGTGCCAGCAGCTTAGGACAGGTGGGGACAGATACGCAGTATTTT. Protein sequence: CASSLGQVGTDTQYF.

The gene calls are TRBV12-5 and TRBJ1-1; 7 bases fit TRBD1. The CDR3 covers 18 residues. Trimming removed 4 bases from V and 4 bases from J; junction bases left unmatched: 18. Germline CDR1 LGHNT, CDR2 FRNRAP. CDR3 residues: CASGSSIRVHRGSTEAFF. DNA of the CDR3: TGTGCTAGTGGTTCCTCTATTCGGGTCCACAGGGGAAGCACTGAAGCTTTCTTT.

The chain carries TRBV12-5 and TRBJ2-1; maybe TRBD2 (5 bases). V was shortened by 3 bases and J by 4 bases, with 10 bases between the two germline ends. The germline V gene has CDR1 LGHNT and CDR2 FRNRAP. The CDR3 is 14 amino acids. In nucleotides, the CDR3 is TGTGCTAGTGGTTTAGAGGGAAGGTACAATGAGCAGTTCTTC. This sequence encodes CASGLEGRYNEQFF. The full variable domain, its missing parts supplied by reference TRBV12-5 and TRBJ2-1, is DARVTQTPRHKVTEMGQEVTMRCQPILGHNTVFWYRQTMMQGLELLAYFRNRAPLDDSGMPKDRFSAEMPDATLATLKIQPSEPRDSAVYFCASGLEGRYNEQFFGPGTRLTVL.

This chain joins TRBV18 and TRBJ2-5; the D is unclear. V lost 3 bases to trimming and J lost 5 bases, with 4 bases between them. The CDR3 spans 11 residues. Germline V CDR1 and CDR2: KGHSH, LQKENI. The CDR3: CASSPAETQYF. The CDR3 DNA reads as TGTGCCAGCTCACCTGCTGAGACCCAGTACTTC.